The 21 T cell receptor beta chains in this list originate from one sample, sequenced in a study of cytomegalovirus exposure and HLA in healthy donors. The study ran its PCR with 60 Vbeta and 13 Jbeta primers. The protocol was immunoSEQ multiplex PCR, while the TCRdb copy is restricted to in-frame clones and leaves out a portion. The table records some 100,000 clones, 79% of them present only once. Sequences were obtained from PBMCs. The receptors come from a male donor in good health and CMV-seropositive.

This sequence joins TRBV7-2 and TRBJ2-2; D call uncertain. Trimming removed 3 bases from V and 4 bases from J, with 9 bases in between. The germline gives CDR1 SGHTA, CDR2 FQGNSA. CDR3 length equals 14 residues. The CDR3 DNA reads as TGTGCCAGCAGCTTGGTATTCGGCACCGGGGAGCTGTTTTTT. This codes for CASSLVFGTGELFF.

V usage is TRBV2 and J usage is TRBJ1-2, with D possibly TRBD1 on 5 matching bases. The germline gives CDR1 SNHLY, CDR2 FYNNEI. The CDR3 runs to 16 residues. Trimming removed 0 bases at V and 0 bases at J, with 11 bases between. CDR3 region: CASSEAGVRANYGYTF. The CDR3, as DNA: TGTGCCAGCAGTGAAGCAGGGGTGCGAGCTAACTATGGCTACACCTTC.

This chain links TRBV7-2 with TRBJ1-1, with D perhaps matching TRBD1 (6 bases). Germline values: CDR1 SGHTA, CDR2 FQGNSA. Trimming pared 6 bases from V and 5 bases from J, leaving 19 bases between. The CDR3 is 15 amino acids. DNA of the CDR3: TGTGCCAGCAGAACCAGATCAGGGGAATTAACTGAAGCTTTCTTT. Amino acids: CASRTRSGELTEAFF. The full variable domain, completed using reference TRBV7-2 and TRBJ1-1, is GAGVSQSPSNKVTEKGKDVELRCDPISGHTALYWYRQSLGQGLEFLIYFQGNSAPDKSGLPSDRFSAERTGGSVSTLTIQRTQQEDSAVYLCASRTRSGELTEAFFGQGTRLTVV.

This clone was found once. This chain uses TRBV2 with TRBJ2-5; D is uncertain. V gave up 2 bases and J gave up 6 bases, with 10 bases separating them. The germline gives CDR1 SNHLY, CDR2 FYNNEI. This CDR3 has 13 amino acids. CDR3 nucleotides: TGTGCCAGCAGTGAAAGGCGGAAACAGACCCAGTACTTC. Residues: CASSERRKQTQYF.

This clone was counted a few times. Written as DNA, the CDR3 is TGTGCCAGCAGCTCCGATTTCAGACAGGTCTCTGGAAACACCATATATTTT. Translated, it gives CASSSDFRQVSGNTIYF. This chain links TRBV7-9 with TRBJ1-3, with D possibly TRBD1 on 6 matching bases. From germline, CDR1 is SEHNR and CDR2 FQNEAQ (reference sequence). This CDR3 contains 17 residues. The V end lost 4 bases, the J end lost 0 bases, and 16 bases lay between the germline ends.

The V call is TRBV5-4, the J call TRBJ1-1, with a possible D match to TRBD1 (5 bases). Germline V gene data show CDR1 as SGHNT and CDR2 as YYREEE (reference sequence). With 2 bases removed from V and 4 bases from J, the gap between germline ends came to 9 bases. The CDR3 runs to 13 residues. The chain's CDR3 is CASSFPGFTEAFF. CDR3 sequence (DNA): TGTGCCAGCAGCTTTCCAGGGTTCACTGAAGCTTTCTTT. Using reference TRBV5-4 and TRBJ1-1 for the parts outside the CDR3, the full variable domain is ETGVTQSPTHLIKTRGQQVTLRCSSQSGHNTVSWYQQALGQGPQFIFQYYREEENGRGNFPPRFSGLQFPNYSSELNVNALELDDSALYLCASSFPGFTEAFFGQGTRLTVV.

This chain joins TRBV5-4 and TRBJ1-4; tentatively, D is TRBD1 (5 bases). The germline gives CDR1 SGHNT, CDR2 YYREEE (reference sequence). Trimming removed 7 bases from V and 8 bases from J, with 12 bases in between. The CDR3 loop spans 12 amino acids. The CDR3 nucleotides are TGTGCCAGCCAGCGGGACCAGGAAAAACTGTTTTTT. Translated: CASQRDQEKLFF. Supplemented by reference TRBV5-4 and TRBJ1-4, the full variable domain reads ETGVTQSPTHLIKTRGQQVTLRCSSQSGHNTVSWYQQALGQGPQFIFQYYREEENGRGNFPPRFSGLQFPNYSSELNVNALELDDSALYLCASQRDQEKLFFGSGTQLSVL.

The V call is TRBV4-1, the J call TRBJ2-3; TRBD1 aligns across 9 bases. CDR1 and CDR2 (germline): MGHRA, YSYEKL. This CDR3 comprises 15 residues. With 4 bases clipped from V and 5 bases from J, the junction kept 7 bases outside the gene matches. The CDR3 DNA reads TGCGCCAGCAGCCCCCGGGACAGGGCAGGAGATACGCAGTATTTT. Translating gives CASSPRDRAGDTQYF.

The chain uses TRBV6-5 and TRBJ1-1; D gene unclear. With 2 bases removed from V and 8 bases from J, the gap between germline ends came to 12 bases. The CDR3 sequence is 13 residues long. In germline, CDR1 is MNHEY, CDR2 SVGAGI. DNA of the CDR3: TGTGCCAGCAGTTACGTGCGGGCGTCGGAAGCTTTCTTT. Amino acids: CASSYVRASEAFF.

This clone was seen just once. The chain is built from TRBV19 and TRBJ1-2; D is uncertain. The CDR3 length is 11 residues. V was clipped by 7 bases and J by 7 bases, with 10 bases between them. Germline V gene data show CDR1 as LNHDA and CDR2 as SQIVND (reference sequence). The DNA of the CDR3 is TGTGCCAGTACCCTCGAGGGTGGCTACACCTTC. Its protein is CASTLEGGYTF.

This sequence joins TRBV7-2 and TRBJ1-2, with D possibly matching TRBD1 (5 bases). Trimming pared 2 bases from V and 8 bases from J, leaving 15 bases between. This CDR3 is built from 14 residues. The V gene's germline CDR1 is SGHTA and CDR2 FQGNSA. The CDR3: CASSLNPGVEGYTF. The CDR3 bases are TGTGCCAGCAGCTTAAATCCGGGGGTGGAAGGCTACACCTTC. The whole variable domain, remainder taken from reference TRBV7-2 and TRBJ1-2, is GAGVSQSPSNKVTEKGKDVELRCDPISGHTALYWYRQSLGQGLEFLIYFQGNSAPDKSGLPSDRFSAERTGGSVSTLTIQRTQQEDSAVYLCASSLNPGVEGYTFGSGTRLTVV.

The chain recombines TRBV2 with TRBJ1-5, with 11 bases identical to TRBD1. The CDR3 loop spans 15 amino acids. From germline, CDR1 is SNHLY and CDR2 FYNNEI. V shed 7 bases, J shed 4 bases, and the junction held 6 bases outside the gene matches. CDR3 sequence: CASMNGQGANQPQHF. The CDR3 DNA is TGTGCCAGCATGAACGGACAGGGGGCTAATCAGCCCCAGCATTTT.

The rearrangement uses TRBV10-2 and TRBJ1-5; D is undetermined. V lost 8 bases and J 5 bases, leaving 10 bases between the germline ends. Germline values: CDR1 WSHSY, CDR2 SAAADI. The CDR3 runs to 12 residues. This chain's CDR3 is CASGSGDQPQHF. The CDR3 nucleotides are TGCGCCAGCGGCTCCGGAGATCAGCCCCAGCATTTT.

The J gene is TRBJ2-7, the V gene TRBV7-8; 7 nucleotides align to TRBD1. CDR1 and CDR2 from the germline V gene are SGHVS and FQNEAQ. The CDR3 runs 14 residues. V shed 0 bases, J shed 6 bases, and the junction held 5 bases outside the gene matches. The CDR3 DNA reads TGTGCCAGCAGCTTAGCGAGAGGGGGCGGCGAGCAGTACTTC. It is translated as CASSLARGGGEQYF. The whole variable domain, remainder taken from reference TRBV7-8 and TRBJ2-7, is GAGVSQSPRYKVAKRGQDVALRCDPISGHVSLFWYQQALGQGPEFLTYFQNEAQLDKSGLPSDRFFAERPEGSVSTLKIQRTQQEDSAVYLCASSLARGGGEQYFGPGTRLTVT.

This chain links TRBV7-2 with TRBJ1-1, with D hard to call. The CDR3 loop spans 14 amino acids. V gave up 2 bases and J gave up 6 bases, with 13 bases separating them. From germline, CDR1 is SGHTA and CDR2 FQGNSA. The DNA for the CDR3 is TGTGCCAGCAGCTTACTCCCGGAGGGCTCTGAAGCTTTCTTT. This translates into CASSLLPEGSEAFF.

This sequence joins TRBV6-4 and TRBJ2-1; 11 bases match TRBD2. From germline, CDR1 is MRHNA and CDR2 SNTAGT. CDR3 length: 14 amino acids. The V and J ends lost 5 bases and 12 bases, in that order; junction bases with no gene match: 9. DNA for the CDR3: TGTGCCAGCAGTCCCGGGACTAGCGGTTTGGGGCAGTTCTTC. Amino acid sequence: CASSPGTSGLGQFF.

The V call is TRBV9, the J call TRBJ2-3; the match to TRBD2 covers 10 bases. The CDR3 covers 15 residues. Unmatched junction bases numbered 3, after V lost 3 bases and J lost 2 bases. Germline V lookup: CDR1 SGDLS, CDR2 YYNGEE. The CDR3 loop is CASSASGGNTDTQYF. CDR3 nucleotides: TGTGCCAGCAGCGCTAGCGGGGGTAACACAGATACGCAGTATTTT.

This clone came up once. The sample contains more than one DNA sequence encoding this CDR3. The CDR3 DNA is TGTGCCAGCAGCGTTGGGGGCGCAGATACGCAGTATTTT. It specifies CASSVGGADTQYF. The rearrangement uses TRBV9 and TRBJ2-3; D possibly corresponds to TRBD1 (6 bases). The V gene's germline CDR1 is SGDLS and CDR2 YYNGEE. This CDR3 is 13 amino acids long. V was clipped by 2 bases and J by 4 bases, with 8 bases between them.

This chain uses TRBV28 with TRBJ1-2; D unclear. Trimming shortened V by 1 base and J by 9 bases, and 9 bases separated the two germline ends. This CDR3 is built from 12 residues. CDR1 MDHEN and CDR2 SYDVKM come from the germline V gene. The CDR3 region is CASSLFGNSYTF. The CDR3 DNA reads TGTGCCAGCAGTTTATTTGGCAACAGCTACACCTTC.

V gene TRBV30 combines with J gene TRBJ2-1; TRBD2 is a possible D gene (7 bases). The CDR3 is 17 amino acids. V was shortened by 1 base and J by 0 bases, with 16 bases between the two germline ends. Germline CDR1 GTSNPN, CDR2 SVGIG (reference sequence). The CDR3 coding sequence is TGTGCCTGGAGTGGGATCGGGGGGACAAGCTCCTACAATGAGCAGTTCTTC. This gives the protein CAWSGIGGTSSYNEQFF.

The chain has TRBV7-2 and TRBJ2-3; TRBD2 matches 8 bases. Germline trimming cut 3 bases from V and 6 bases from J; bases unmatched to any gene: 2. This CDR3 is built from 13 residues. Looked up from germline, CDR1 is SGHTA and CDR2 is FQGNSA. Written as DNA, the CDR3 is TGTGCCAGCAGCTTCGGGGGGGCGGATACGCAGTATTTT. Its protein is CASSFGGADTQYF.